This TCR beta chain is drawn from a study of blood T cell repertoires in COVID-19. Turning to the study itself: Specimens from acute and convalescent COVID-19 originated in the United States, Italy and Spain. The analysed material was cDNA or gDNA that came from T cells, B-cell-depleted T cells, or PBMCs.

TCRdb keeps only in-frame clones here, not all; method: immunoSEQ multiplex PCR. The sample gives approximately 340,000 clones, 90% to 95% of which show up once; just over 0.85% is in the top ten. The study assigned cohorts using participant-reported clinical history. Within 2 weeks of study entry, exposed participants had contacted a PCR-confirmed or clinician-diagnosed COVID-19 case. The TCR originated in a middle-aged woman who had been exposed to COVID-19. Material: PBMCs or T cells enriched from blood (not recorded which).

The CDR3 sequence: CASSPSGVDTQYF. CDR3 nucleotides: TGTGCCAGCAGCCCTTCCGGTGTAGATACGCAGTATTTT. The chain combines TRBV11-3 with TRBJ2-3; unclear D gene. This CDR3 contains 13 residues. CDR1 and CDR2 (germline): SGHNT, YENEEA. Trimming stripped 5 bases from V and 5 bases from J, with 11 bases between.